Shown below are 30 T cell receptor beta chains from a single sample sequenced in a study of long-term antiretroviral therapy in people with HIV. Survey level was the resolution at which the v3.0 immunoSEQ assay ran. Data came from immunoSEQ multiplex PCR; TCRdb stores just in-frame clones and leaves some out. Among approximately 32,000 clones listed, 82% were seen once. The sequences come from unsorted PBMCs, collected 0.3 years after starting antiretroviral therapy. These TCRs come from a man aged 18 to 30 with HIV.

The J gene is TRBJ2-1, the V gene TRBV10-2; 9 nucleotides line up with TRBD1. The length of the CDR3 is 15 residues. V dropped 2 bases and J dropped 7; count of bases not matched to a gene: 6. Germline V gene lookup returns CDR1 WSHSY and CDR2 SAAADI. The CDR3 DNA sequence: TGCGCCAGCAGTGAGGTGGGACAGGGATGGAATGAGCAGTTCTTC. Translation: CASSEVGQGWNEQFF.

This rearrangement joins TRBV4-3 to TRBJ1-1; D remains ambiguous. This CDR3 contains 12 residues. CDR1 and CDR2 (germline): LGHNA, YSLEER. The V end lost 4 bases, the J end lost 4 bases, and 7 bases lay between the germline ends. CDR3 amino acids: CASSPGGTEAFF. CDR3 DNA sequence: TGCGCCAGCAGCCCTGGTGGCACTGAAGCTTTCTTT.

CDR3 region: CASSLGGQGGSEQYF. The CDR3 DNA reads as TGTGCCAGCAGCTTAGGGGGACAGGGAGGTTCCGAGCAGTACTTC. V and J are TRBV7-9 and TRBJ2-7; 9 nucleotides line up with TRBD1. CDR1 and CDR2 from the germline V gene are SEHNR and FQNEAQ (reference sequence). V lost 1 base to trimming and J lost 6 bases; unmatched junction nucleotides: 7. The CDR3 is 15 amino acids.

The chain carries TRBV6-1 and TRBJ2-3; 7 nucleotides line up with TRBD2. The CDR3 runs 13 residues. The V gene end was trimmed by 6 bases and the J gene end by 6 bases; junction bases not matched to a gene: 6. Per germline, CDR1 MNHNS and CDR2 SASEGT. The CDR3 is CASRGLVEDTQYF. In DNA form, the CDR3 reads TGTGCCAGCAGAGGACTAGTTGAGGATACGCAGTATTTT.

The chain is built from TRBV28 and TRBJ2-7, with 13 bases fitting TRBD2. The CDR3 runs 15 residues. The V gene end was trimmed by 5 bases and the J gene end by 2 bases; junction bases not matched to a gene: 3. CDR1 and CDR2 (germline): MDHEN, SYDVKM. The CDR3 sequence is CASSEGLAGTYEQYF. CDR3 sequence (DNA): TGTGCCAGCAGTGAGGGACTAGCGGGAACCTACGAGCAGTACTTC.

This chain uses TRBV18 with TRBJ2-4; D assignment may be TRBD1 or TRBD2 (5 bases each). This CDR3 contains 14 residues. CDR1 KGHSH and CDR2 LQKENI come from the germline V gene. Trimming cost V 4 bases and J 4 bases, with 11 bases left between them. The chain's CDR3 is CASSLRDGKNIQYF. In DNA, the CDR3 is TGTGCCAGCTCACTCCGGGACGGAAAAAACATTCAGTACTTC.

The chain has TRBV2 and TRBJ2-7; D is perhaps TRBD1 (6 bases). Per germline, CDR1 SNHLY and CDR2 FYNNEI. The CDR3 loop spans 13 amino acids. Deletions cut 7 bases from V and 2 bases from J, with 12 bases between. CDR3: CASTRDTTYEQYF. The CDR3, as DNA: TGTGCCAGCACCCGGGACACCACCTACGAGCAGTACTTC.

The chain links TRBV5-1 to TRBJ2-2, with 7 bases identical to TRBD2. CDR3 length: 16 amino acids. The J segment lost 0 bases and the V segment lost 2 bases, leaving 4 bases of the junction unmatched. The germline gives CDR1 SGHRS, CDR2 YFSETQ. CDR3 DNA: TGCGCCAGCAGCTTCCCCCGGGGGGCGAACACCGGGGAGCTGTTTTTT. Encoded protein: CASSFPRGANTGELFF.

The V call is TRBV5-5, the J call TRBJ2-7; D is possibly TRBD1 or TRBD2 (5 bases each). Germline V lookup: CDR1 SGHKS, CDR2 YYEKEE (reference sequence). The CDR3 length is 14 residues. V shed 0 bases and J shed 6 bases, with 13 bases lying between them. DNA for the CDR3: TGTGCCAGCAGCTTGGAGTCAGGGACGGGCGAGCAGTACTTC. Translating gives CASSLESGTGEQYF.

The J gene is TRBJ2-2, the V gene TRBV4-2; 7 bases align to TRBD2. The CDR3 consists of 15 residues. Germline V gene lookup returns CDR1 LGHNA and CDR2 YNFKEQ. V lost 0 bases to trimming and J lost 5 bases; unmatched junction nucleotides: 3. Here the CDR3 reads CASSQDMGGTGELFF. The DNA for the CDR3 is TGTGCCAGCAGCCAAGATATGGGAGGGACCGGGGAGCTGTTTTTT.

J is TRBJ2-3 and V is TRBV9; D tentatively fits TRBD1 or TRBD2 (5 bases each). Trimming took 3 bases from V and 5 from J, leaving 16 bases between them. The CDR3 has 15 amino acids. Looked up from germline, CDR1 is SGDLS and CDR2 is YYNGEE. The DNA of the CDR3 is TGTGCCAGCAGCGGGTCCGGGACCGCTTTAGATACGCAGTATTTT. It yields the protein CASSGSGTALDTQYF.

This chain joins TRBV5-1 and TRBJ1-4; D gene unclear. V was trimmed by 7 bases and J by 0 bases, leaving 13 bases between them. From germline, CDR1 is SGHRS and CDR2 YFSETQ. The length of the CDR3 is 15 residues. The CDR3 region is CASSPGRATNEKLFF. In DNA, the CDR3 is TGCGCCAGCTCGCCCGGGAGGGCAACTAATGAAAAACTGTTTTTT.

The CDR3 reads CASSFPINLTANTEAFF. DNA for the CDR3: TGTGCCAGCAGCTTCCCGATTAATTTGACAGCGAACACTGAAGCTTTCTTT. The rearrangement joins TRBV7-9 to TRBJ1-1; D perhaps matches TRBD1 (5 bases). The V gene lost 3 bases and the J gene lost 1 base, with 18 bases spanning the gap. The germline V gene has CDR1 SEHNR and CDR2 FQNEAQ (reference sequence). The CDR3 totals 17 residues.

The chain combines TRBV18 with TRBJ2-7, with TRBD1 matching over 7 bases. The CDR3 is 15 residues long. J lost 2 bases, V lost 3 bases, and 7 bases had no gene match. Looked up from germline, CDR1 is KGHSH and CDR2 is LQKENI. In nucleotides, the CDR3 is TGTGCCAGCTCACCGGAAGGGACAGTTACCTACGAGCAGTACTTC. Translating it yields CASSPEGTVTYEQYF.

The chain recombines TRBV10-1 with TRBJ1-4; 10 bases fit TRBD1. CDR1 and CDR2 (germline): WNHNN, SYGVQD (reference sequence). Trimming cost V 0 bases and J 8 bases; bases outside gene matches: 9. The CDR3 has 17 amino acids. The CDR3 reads CASSESKTGGRREKLFF. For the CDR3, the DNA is TGCGCCAGCAGTGAGTCGAAGACAGGGGGCCGTAGGGAAAAACTGTTTTTT.

The CDR3 region has the DNA TGTGCCAGCAGCTATGTCGGACTGCCGTTAGAGGAAGATACGCAGTATTTT. Translated, it gives CASSYVGLPLEEDTQYF. This chain links TRBV11-1 with TRBJ2-3, with D perhaps TRBD2 (5 bases). Trimming pared 4 bases from V and 5 bases from J, leaving 22 bases between. Germline V gives CDR1 SGHAT, CDR2 FQDESV (reference sequence). The length of the CDR3 is 17 residues.

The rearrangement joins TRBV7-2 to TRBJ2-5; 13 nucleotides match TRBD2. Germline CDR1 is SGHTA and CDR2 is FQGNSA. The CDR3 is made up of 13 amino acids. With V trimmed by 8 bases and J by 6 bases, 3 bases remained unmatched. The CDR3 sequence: CASRTSGSQTQYF. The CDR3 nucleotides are TGTGCCAGCCGGACTAGCGGGAGTCAGACCCAGTACTTC.

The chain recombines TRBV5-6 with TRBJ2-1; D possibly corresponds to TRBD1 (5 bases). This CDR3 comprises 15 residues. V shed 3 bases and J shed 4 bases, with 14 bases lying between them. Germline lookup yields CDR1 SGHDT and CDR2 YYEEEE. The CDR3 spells CASSSRVGPYNEQFF. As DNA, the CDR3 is TGTGCCAGCAGCTCCAGGGTCGGTCCATACAATGAGCAGTTCTTC.

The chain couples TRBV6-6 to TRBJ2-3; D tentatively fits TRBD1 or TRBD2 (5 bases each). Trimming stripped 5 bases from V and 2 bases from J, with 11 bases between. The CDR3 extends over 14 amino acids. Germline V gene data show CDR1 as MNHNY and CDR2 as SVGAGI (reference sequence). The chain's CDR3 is CASSDQGPTDTQYF. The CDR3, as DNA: TGTGCCAGCAGTGATCAGGGACCCACAGATACGCAGTATTTT.

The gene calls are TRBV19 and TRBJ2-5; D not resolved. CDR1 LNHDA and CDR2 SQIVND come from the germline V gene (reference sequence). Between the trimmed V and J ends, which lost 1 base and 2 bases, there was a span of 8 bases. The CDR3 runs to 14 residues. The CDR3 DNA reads TGTGCCAGTAGTATAGGGGCTCAACAAGAGACCCAGTACTTC. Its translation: CASSIGAQQETQYF.

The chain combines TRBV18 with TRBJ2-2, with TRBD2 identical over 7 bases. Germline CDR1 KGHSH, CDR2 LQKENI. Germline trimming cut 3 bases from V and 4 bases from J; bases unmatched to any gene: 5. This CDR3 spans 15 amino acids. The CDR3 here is CASSPASGFTGELFF. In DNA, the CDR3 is TGTGCCAGCTCACCCGCTAGCGGATTCACCGGGGAGCTGTTTTTT.

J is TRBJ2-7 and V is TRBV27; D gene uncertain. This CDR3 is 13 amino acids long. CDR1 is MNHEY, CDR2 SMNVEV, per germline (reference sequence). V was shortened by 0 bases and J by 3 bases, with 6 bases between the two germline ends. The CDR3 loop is CASSLSVSYEQYF. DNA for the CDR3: TGTGCCAGCAGTTTATCCGTCAGCTACGAGCAGTACTTC.

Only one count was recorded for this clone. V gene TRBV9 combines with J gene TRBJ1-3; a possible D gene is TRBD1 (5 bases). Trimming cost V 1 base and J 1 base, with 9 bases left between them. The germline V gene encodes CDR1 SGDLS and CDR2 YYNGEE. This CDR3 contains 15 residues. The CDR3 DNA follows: TGTGCCAGCAGCGTAAATAAGGGGTCTGGAAACACCATATATTTT. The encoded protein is CASSVNKGSGNTIYF.

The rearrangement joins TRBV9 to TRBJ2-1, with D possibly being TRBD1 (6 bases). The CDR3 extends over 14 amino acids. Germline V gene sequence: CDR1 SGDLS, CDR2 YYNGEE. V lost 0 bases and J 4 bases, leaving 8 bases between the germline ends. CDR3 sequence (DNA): TGTGCCAGCAGCGTAGAAGGACAGTACAATGAGCAGTTCTTC. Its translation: CASSVEGQYNEQFF.

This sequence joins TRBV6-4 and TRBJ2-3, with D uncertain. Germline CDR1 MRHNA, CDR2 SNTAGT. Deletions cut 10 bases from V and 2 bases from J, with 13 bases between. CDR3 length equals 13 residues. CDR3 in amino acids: CATSRASTDTQYF. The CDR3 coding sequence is TGTGCCACCTCCCGGGCCTCCACAGATACGCAGTATTTT.

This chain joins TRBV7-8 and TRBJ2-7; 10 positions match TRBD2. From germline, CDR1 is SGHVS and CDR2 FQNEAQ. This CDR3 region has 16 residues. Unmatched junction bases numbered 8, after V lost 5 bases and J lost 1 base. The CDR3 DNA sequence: TGTGCCAGCAGCCTTTCTAGCGGGGGACGATCCTACGAGCAGTACTTC. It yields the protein CASSLSSGGRSYEQYF.

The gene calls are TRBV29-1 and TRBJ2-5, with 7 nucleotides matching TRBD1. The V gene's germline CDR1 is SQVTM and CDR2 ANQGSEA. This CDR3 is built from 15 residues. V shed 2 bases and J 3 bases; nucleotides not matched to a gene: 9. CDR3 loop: CSVESRQGVKETQYF. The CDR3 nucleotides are TGCAGCGTTGAAAGTAGGCAGGGGGTGAAAGAGACCCAGTACTTC.

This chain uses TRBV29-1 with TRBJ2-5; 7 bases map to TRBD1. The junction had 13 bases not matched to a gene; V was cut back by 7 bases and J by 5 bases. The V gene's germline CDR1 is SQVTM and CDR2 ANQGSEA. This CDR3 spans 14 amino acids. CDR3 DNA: TGCAGCGCGTTAAAGGGCACAGGGGTCGAGACCCAGTACTTC. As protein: CSALKGTGVETQYF.

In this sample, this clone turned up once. CDR3 amino acids: CAWTLPGIVGYTF. For the CDR3, the DNA is TGTGCCTGGACCTTACCTGGGATAGTTGGCTACACCTTC. The V gene is TRBV30, the J gene TRBJ1-2; D unresolved. The CDR3 length is 13 residues. The germline gives CDR1 GTSNPN, CDR2 SVGIG (reference sequence). V shed 4 bases and J shed 7 bases, with 16 bases lying between them.

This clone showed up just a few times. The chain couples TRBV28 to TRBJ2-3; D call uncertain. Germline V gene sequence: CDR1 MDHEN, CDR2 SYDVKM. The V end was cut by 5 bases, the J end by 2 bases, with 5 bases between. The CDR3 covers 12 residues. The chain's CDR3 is CASSAYTDTQYF. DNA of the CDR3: TGTGCCAGCAGTGCCTACACAGATACGCAGTATTTT.